Sequencing of this T cell receptor (beta chain) was carried out in a study of a mutant IDH1 vaccine in newly diagnosed glioma. Study summary: Patients were given eight vaccinations, scheduled in weeks 1, 3, 5, 7, 11, 15, 19 and 23. Following radiotherapy alone, or alongside temozolomide cycles, vaccination was started after an interval of 4-6 weeks. Study-wide results and limits: A vaccine-induced immune response developed in roughly 93% of the patients.

With respect to this clone: The antigen is not known.

Time point reported: week 11, during vaccination. The investigators gave 300 ug of mutant IDH1 20-mer peptide in each vaccine dose, together with topical imiquimod. Donor tumors were new WHO grade 3 or 4 IDH1-mutant, ATRX-lost astrocytomas. Using immunoSEQ multiplex PCR, the repertoire was profiled, and TCRdb retains in-frame clones only, with some absent. This table has some 25,000 clones, about 78% appearing once. Germline lookup yields CDR1 LNHDA and CDR2 SQIVND (reference sequence). V was shortened by 5 bases and J by 0 bases, with 17 bases between the two germline ends. The CDR3 loop spans 16 amino acids.

The TCR was taken from a young woman with glioma. The sample was PBMCs, taken from a glioma patient whose treatment included an IDH1 peptide vaccine. The chain employs TRBV19 and TRBJ2-7, with D possibly being TRBD1 (5 bases). The CDR3 DNA follows: TGTGCCAGTAGTCCTCAGGGCGCCATCAGCTCCTACGAGCAGTACTTC. Protein sequence: CASSPQGAISSYEQYF.